These 16 T cell receptor beta chains originate from one sample sequenced in a study of blood T cell repertoires in COVID-19. Some clones are missing from TCRdb's copy, which holds only in-frame ones; the method was immunoSEQ multiplex PCR. This sample has around 190,000 clones, with just over 85% found just once. Sequenced sample: PBMCs or T cells enriched from blood (not recorded which). Receptors originate from a woman younger than 30 who had recovered from COVID-19.

The chain carries TRBV29-1 and TRBJ2-7, with TRBD1 matching 10 bases. Germline lookup yields CDR1 SQVTM and CDR2 ANQGSEA. This CDR3 contains 15 residues. Losses at the gene ends were 6 bases for V and 5 bases for J; bases not matched to a gene: 13. Written as DNA, the CDR3 is TGCAGCGTCGGTACTCTAGGGACAGGGGCCGACGAGCAGTACTTC. The encoded protein is CSVGTLGTGADEQYF.

The chain carries TRBV15 and TRBJ1-1; D gene ambiguous. In germline, CDR1 is LNHNV, CDR2 YYDKDF (reference sequence). The V end lost 1 base, the J end lost 1 base, and 10 bases lay between the germline ends. CDR3 length equals 15 residues. The CDR3 DNA is TGTGCCACCAGCAGAGGATTTGGGAGGAACACTGAAGCTTTCTTT. Its translation is CATSRGFGRNTEAFF. Using reference TRBV15 and TRBJ1-1 for the parts outside the CDR3, the full variable domain is DAMVIQNPRYQVTQFGKPVTLSCSQTLNHNVMYWYQQKSSQAPKLLFHYYDKDFNNEADTPDNFQSRRPNTSFCFLDIRSPGLGDTAMYLCATSRGFGRNTEAFFGQGTRLTVV.

The J gene is TRBJ1-5, the V gene TRBV7-8; no definite D call. This CDR3 region has 15 residues. Trimming removed 1 base at V and 3 bases at J, with 10 bases between. Germline lookup yields CDR1 SGHVS and CDR2 FQNEAQ. The DNA for the CDR3 is TGTGCCAGCAGCTTAGGTGGGGAGAACAATCAGCCCCAGCATTTT. It translates to CASSLGGENNQPQHF.

This chain uses TRBV10-2 with TRBJ2-2; D is perhaps TRBD2 (5 bases). From germline, CDR1 is WSHSY and CDR2 SAAADI. V lost 8 bases and J 9 bases, leaving 16 bases between the germline ends. The CDR3 is 13 amino acids. CDR3 residues: CASSGSEPRELFF. The CDR3 region has the DNA TGCGCCAGCTCAGGTAGCGAACCCCGGGAGCTGTTTTTT.

The chain is built from TRBV7-6 and TRBJ2-7, with D tentatively TRBD1 (6 bases). V gave up 0 bases and J gave up 6 bases, with 18 bases separating them. This CDR3 is built from 16 residues. Germline V gives CDR1 SGHVS, CDR2 FNYEAQ. CDR3 nucleotide sequence: TGTGCCAGCAGCTTAGCGGCACAGGGATTTAATGGCGAGCAGTACTTC. As protein: CASSLAAQGFNGEQYF.

The V call is TRBV9, the J call TRBJ2-2; a possible D gene is TRBD1 (5 bases). Trimming took off 0 bases at V and 1 base at J, with 16 bases between the two ends. Per the germline V gene, CDR1 is SGDLS and CDR2 is YYNGEE. The CDR3 length is 18 residues. The chain's CDR3 is CASSVAPGIGGNTGELFF. CDR3 in DNA: TGTGCCAGCAGCGTAGCTCCAGGGATAGGTGGGAACACCGGGGAGCTGTTTTTT.

The V call is TRBV29-1, the J call TRBJ1-3; no reliable D call. CDR3 length: 13 amino acids. Germline CDR1 SQVTM, CDR2 ANQGSEA. The V end was cut by 2 bases, the J end by 2 bases, with 7 bases between. The CDR3 DNA reads as TGCAGCGTTGAATCAGGTGCTGGAAACACCATATATTTT. It encodes CSVESGAGNTIYF.

The CDR3, as DNA: TGCAGCGTGAGGACAGGGCCAAGCGGCACTGAAGCTTTCTTT. Protein sequence: CSVRTGPSGTEAFF. The rearrangement joins TRBV29-1 to TRBJ1-1; 8 nucleotides agree with TRBD1. This CDR3 spans 14 amino acids. CDR1 and CDR2 (germline): SQVTM, ANQGSEA. The ends lost 6 bases at V and 4 bases at J; junction bases unmatched: 10.

This CDR3 reads CASSGEGRKIGYTF. CDR3 bases: TGTGCCAGTAGTGGGGAGGGGCGGAAGATCGGCTACACCTTC. The chain joins TRBV19 to TRBJ1-2; tentative D call: TRBD1 (5 bases). The CDR3 totals 14 residues. The V gene lost 5 bases and the J gene lost 8 bases, with 18 bases spanning the gap. Per the germline V gene, CDR1 is LNHDA and CDR2 is SQIVND (reference sequence).

This sequence joins TRBV4-3 and TRBJ1-2; TRBD1 is a possible D gene (5 bases). CDR3 size: 16 residues. The V gene lost 4 bases and the J gene lost 5 bases, with 20 bases spanning the gap. CDR1 is LGHNA, CDR2 YSLEER, per germline. The CDR3 loop is CASSRSHEQEYYGYTF. In DNA form, the CDR3 reads TGCGCCAGCAGCCGAAGCCACGAACAGGAGTATTATGGCTACACCTTC.

The chain uses TRBV5-1 and TRBJ2-7; 11 bases are a match to TRBD1. J lost 4 bases, V lost 3 bases, and 6 bases had no gene match. The CDR3 is made up of 15 amino acids. In germline, CDR1 is SGHRS, CDR2 YFSETQ. The CDR3 DNA sequence: TGCGCCAGCAGCTACACCGGGACAGGGGGTTACGAGCAGTACTTC. Translation gives CASSYTGTGGYEQYF. Together with reference TRBV5-1 and TRBJ2-7, the CDR3 gives the full variable domain: KAGVTQTPRYLIKTRGQQVTLSCSPISGHRSVSWYQQTPGQGLQFLFEYFSETQRNKGNFPGRFSGRQFSNSRSEMNVSTLELGDSALYLCASSYTGTGGYEQYFGPGTRLTVT.

This chain uses TRBV28 with TRBJ1-6, with D unresolved. This CDR3 region has 16 residues. The germline V gene has CDR1 MDHEN and CDR2 SYDVKM. Trimming stripped 3 bases from V and 7 bases from J, with 16 bases between. CDR3 DNA sequence: TGTGCCAGCAGTTTTCGAGAGGGATGGGGAAATTCACCCCTCCACTTT. As protein: CASSFREGWGNSPLHF.

The V call is TRBV6-5, the J call TRBJ2-5; TRBD2 agrees at 11 bases. The germline V gene encodes CDR1 MNHEY and CDR2 SVGAGI. The CDR3 extends over 16 amino acids. Losses at the gene ends were 0 bases for V and 2 bases for J; bases not matched to a gene: 2. The CDR3 coding sequence is TGTGCCAGCAGTTACTCACTAGCGGGGGAACAAGAGACCCAGTACTTC. This encodes CASSYSLAGEQETQYF.

V is TRBV10-2 and J is TRBJ2-7; the D gene is possibly TRBD2 (6 bases). V was trimmed by 6 bases and J by 1 base, leaving 16 bases between them. The CDR3 spans 15 residues. Germline-derived CDR1 and CDR2 are WSHSY and SAAADI. The CDR3 is CASREGLPISYEQYF. CDR3 nucleotide sequence: TGCGCCAGCAGGGAGGGACTGCCGATTTCCTACGAGCAGTACTTC.

CDR3 in amino acids: CASSQGTVAYEQYF. CDR3 DNA sequence: TGCGCCAGCAGCCAAGGTACTGTGGCCTACGAGCAGTACTTC. V is TRBV4-3 and J is TRBJ2-7, with D hard to call. Germline CDR1 is LGHNA and CDR2 is YSLEER. The CDR3 runs 14 residues. Trimming left V 1 base short and J 2 bases short, with 9 bases between.

The chain has TRBV19 and TRBJ2-1; 11 bases map to TRBD2. V lost 6 bases and J lost 7; bases outside the gene matches: 8. The CDR3 runs 15 residues. In germline, CDR1 is LNHDA, CDR2 SQIVND (reference sequence). The CDR3, as DNA: TGTGCCAGTAGCTTTAGCGGGAGGGTTCTTAATGAGCAGTTCTTC. Encoded protein: CASSFSGRVLNEQFF. Using reference TRBV19 and TRBJ2-1 for the parts outside the CDR3, the full variable domain is DGGITQSPKYLFRKEGQNVTLSCEQNLNHDAMYWYRQDPGQGLRLIYYSQIVNDFQKGDIAEGYSVSREKKESFPLTVTSAQKNPTAFYLCASSFSGRVLNEQFFGPGTRLTVL.